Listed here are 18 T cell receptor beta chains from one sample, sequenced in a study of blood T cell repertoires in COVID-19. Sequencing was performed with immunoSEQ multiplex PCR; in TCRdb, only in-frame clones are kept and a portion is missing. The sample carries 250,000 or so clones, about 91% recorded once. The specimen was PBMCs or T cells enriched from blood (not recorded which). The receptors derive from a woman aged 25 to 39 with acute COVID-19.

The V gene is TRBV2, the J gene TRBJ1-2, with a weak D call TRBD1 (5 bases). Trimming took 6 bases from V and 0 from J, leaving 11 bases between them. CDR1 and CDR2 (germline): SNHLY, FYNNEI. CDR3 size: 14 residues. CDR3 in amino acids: CASRTDLSNYGYTF. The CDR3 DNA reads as TGTGCCAGCAGGACAGACCTCTCTAACTATGGCTACACCTTC.

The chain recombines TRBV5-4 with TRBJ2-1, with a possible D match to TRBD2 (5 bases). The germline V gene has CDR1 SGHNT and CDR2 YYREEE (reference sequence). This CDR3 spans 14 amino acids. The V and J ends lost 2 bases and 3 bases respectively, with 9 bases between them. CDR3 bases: TGTGCCAGCAGCTTCAGCGGTAGCTACAATGAGCAGTTCTTC. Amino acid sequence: CASSFSGSYNEQFF.

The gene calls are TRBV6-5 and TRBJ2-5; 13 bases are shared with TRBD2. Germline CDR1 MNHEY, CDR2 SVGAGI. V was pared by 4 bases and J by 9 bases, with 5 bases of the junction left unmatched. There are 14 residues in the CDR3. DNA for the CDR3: TGTGCCAGCAGTTTGGGACTAGCGGGGTTGGCCCAGTACTTC. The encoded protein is CASSLGLAGLAQYF.

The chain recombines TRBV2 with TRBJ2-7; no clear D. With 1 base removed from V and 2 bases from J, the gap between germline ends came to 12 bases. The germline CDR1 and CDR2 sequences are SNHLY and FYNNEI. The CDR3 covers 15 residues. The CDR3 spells CASSEGQIPTYEQYF. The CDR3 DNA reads TGTGCCAGCAGTGAAGGACAAATCCCAACCTACGAGCAGTACTTC.

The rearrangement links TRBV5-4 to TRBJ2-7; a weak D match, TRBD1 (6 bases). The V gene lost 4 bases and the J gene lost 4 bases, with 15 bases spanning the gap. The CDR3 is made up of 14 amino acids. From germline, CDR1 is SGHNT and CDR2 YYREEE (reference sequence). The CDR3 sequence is CASSGTRGQYEQYF. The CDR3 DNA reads TGTGCCAGCAGCGGGACACGGGGACAATACGAGCAGTACTTC.

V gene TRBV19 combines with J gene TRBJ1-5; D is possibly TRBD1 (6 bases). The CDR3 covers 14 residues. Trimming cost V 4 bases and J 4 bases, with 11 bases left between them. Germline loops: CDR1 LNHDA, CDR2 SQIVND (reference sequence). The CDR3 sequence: CASSKQGPNQPQHF. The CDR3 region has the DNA TGTGCCAGTAGTAAACAGGGCCCAAATCAGCCCCAGCATTTT.

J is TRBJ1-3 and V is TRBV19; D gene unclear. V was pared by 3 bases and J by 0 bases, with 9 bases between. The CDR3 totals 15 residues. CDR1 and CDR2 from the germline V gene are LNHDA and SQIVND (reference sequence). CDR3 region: CASSMSSSSGNTIYF. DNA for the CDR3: TGTGCCAGTAGTATGTCTTCCAGCTCTGGAAACACCATATATTTT. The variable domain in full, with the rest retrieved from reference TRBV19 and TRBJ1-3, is DGGITQSPKYLFRKEGQNVTLSCEQNLNHDAMYWYRQDPGQGLRLIYYSQIVNDFQKGDIAEGYSVSREKKESFPLTVTSAQKNPTAFYLCASSMSSSSGNTIYFGEGSWLTVV.

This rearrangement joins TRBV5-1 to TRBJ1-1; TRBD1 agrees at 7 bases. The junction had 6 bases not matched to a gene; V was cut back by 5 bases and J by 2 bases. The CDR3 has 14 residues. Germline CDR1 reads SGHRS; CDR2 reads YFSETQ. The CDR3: CASRTTGINTEAFF. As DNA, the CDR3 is TGCGCCAGCAGAACGACAGGGATAAACACTGAAGCTTTCTTT.

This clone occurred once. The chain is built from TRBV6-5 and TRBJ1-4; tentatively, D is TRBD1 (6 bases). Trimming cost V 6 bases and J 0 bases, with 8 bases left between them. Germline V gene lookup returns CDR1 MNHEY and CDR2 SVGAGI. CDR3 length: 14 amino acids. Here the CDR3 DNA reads TGTGCCAGCAGATCAGGGGCAACTAATGAAAAACTGTTTTTT. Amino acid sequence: CASRSGATNEKLFF.

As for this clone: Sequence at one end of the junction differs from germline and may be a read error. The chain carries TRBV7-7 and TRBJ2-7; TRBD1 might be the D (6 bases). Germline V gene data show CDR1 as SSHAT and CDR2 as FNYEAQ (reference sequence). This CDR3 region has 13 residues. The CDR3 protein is CASRRDRSYEQYF. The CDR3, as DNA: TGTGCTAGCAGGCGCGACAGGTCCTACGAGCAGTACTTC.

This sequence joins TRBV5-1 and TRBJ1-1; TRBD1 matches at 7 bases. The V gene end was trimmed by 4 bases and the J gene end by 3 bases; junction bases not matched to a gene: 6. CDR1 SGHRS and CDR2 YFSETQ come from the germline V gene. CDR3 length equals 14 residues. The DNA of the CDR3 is TGCGCCAGCAGCAACGGACAGGTTGACACTGAAGCTTTCTTT. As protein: CASSNGQVDTEAFF.

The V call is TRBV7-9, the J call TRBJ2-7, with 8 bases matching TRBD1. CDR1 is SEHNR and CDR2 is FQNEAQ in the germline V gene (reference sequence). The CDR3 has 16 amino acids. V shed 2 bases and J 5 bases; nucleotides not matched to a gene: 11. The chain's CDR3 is CASSLPNRGVRDEQYF. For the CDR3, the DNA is TGTGCCAGCAGCTTACCTAACAGGGGGGTTAGGGACGAGCAGTACTTC.

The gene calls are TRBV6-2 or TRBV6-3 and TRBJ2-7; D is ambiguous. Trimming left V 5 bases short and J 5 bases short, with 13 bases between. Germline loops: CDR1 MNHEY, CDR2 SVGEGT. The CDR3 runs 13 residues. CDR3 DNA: TGTGCCAGCAGTCACCTCTCCACAGACGAGCAGTACTTC. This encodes CASSHLSTDEQYF.

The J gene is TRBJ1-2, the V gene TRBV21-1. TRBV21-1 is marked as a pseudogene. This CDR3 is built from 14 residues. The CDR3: CASSKKRRMYGYTF. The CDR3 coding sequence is TGTGCCAGCAGCAAAAAGCGTAGAATGTATGGCTACACCTTC.

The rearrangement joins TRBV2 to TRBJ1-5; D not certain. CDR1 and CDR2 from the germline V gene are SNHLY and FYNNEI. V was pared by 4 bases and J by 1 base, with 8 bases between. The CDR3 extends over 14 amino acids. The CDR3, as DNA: TGTGCCAGCAGTGGGCAGAGGAGCAATCAGCCCCAGCATTTT. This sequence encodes CASSGQRSNQPQHF.

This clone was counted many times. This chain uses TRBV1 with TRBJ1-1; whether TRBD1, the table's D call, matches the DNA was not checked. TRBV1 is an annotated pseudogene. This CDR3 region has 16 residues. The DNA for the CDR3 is TGCACCAGCAGCCATCGATCACGCACAGGGGGCACTGAAGCTTTCTTT. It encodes CTSSHRSRTGGTEAFF.

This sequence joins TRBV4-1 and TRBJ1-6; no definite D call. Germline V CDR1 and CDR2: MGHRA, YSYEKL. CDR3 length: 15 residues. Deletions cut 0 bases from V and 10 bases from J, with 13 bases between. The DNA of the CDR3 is TGCGCCAGCAGCCAAGACCGGGAAAGACGGTCACCCCTCCACTTT. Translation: CASSQDRERRSPLHF.

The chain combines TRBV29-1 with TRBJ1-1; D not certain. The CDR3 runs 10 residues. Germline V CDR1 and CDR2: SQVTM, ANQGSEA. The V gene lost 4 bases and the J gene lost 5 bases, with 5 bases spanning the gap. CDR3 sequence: CSVVATEAFF. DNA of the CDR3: TGCAGCGTTGTTGCGACTGAAGCTTTCTTT.